A selection of T cell receptor beta chains follows, all from one sample in a study of T cell changes during pregnancy in multiple sclerosis. Some clones are missing from TCRdb's copy, which holds only in-frame ones; the method was immunoSEQ multiplex PCR. Of tens of thousands of clones in the sample, roughly 93% were seen once. Sample: peripheral blood, taken after pregnancy. These receptors were obtained from a female donor with multiple sclerosis, enrolled in a pregnancy study. The CDR3 runs from the conserved cysteine through the conserved F or W.

v_call cdr3_aa
TRBV18 CASSPQKGGRIYNEQFF
TRBV28 CASSFASLGVEAFF
TRBV11-1 CASSLELAGLNIQYF
TRBV7-9 CASSTTSQTQYF
TRBV7-6 CASSLGTSGPVRDEQFF
TRBV9 CASSVSPTSGSASSTDTQYF
TRBV15 CATSGGNDYGYTF
TRBV6-5 CASSYGRENTEAFF
TRBV30 CAWGQNTEAFF
TRBV7-2 CASSLGQGSAKNIQYF
TRBV7-8 CASSLMGQVSNQPQHF
TRBV7-2 CASSSILGGGADTQYF
TRBV9 CASSVGTETYEQYF
TRBV9 CASSVERDRGQTQYF
TRBV7-9 CASSETGNPYEQYF
TRBV11-2 CASSLALEGASYEQYF
TRBV7-9 CASSVTSGSSYNEQFF
TRBV4-3 CASSHPPTGANEKLFF
TRBV5-5 CASSPRTGQYEQYF
TRBV27 CASSLSRGANEQYF
TRBV5-1 CASSVAGSGRQETQYF
TRBV27 CASSLRAGQETQYF
TRBV29-1 CSVRGGESTQYF
TRBV29-1 CSVGANNEKLFF
TRBV2 CASVRTSGITDTQYF
TRBV19 CASSSAGRSGNTIYF
TRBV5-5 CASSLATGGKPAYEQYF
TRBV7-8 CASGHEGGTEAFF
TRBV7-2 CASSLAGQGGYGYTF
TRBV10-3 CAISAGTSGTDEQFF
TRBV13 CASSPTQVSGANVLTF
TRBV27 CASTDGGFNTEAFF
TRBV11-2 CASSREYGGDYEQYF
TRBV14 CASRRTSGVGETQYF
TRBV6-5 CASSLQGNTEAFF
TRBV27 CASSLSLAGGPGTGELFF
TRBV5-4 CASSPTSSSYNEQFF
TRBV5-4 CASSDSLGTEAFF
TRBV5-5 CASSLVPGGGTDTQYF
TRBV9 CASSPGKGTSGIPAAWEQYF
TRBV7-3 CASSVDRVNEQFF
TRBV19 CASSIGSTEAFF
TRBV5-1 CASSPTPQPGQGARSTEAFF
TRBV27 CASSLGRGGEQYF
TRBV7-3 CASSLGLAANEQFF
TRBV4-3 CASSQDGWGLDGYTF
TRBV28 CASSLLGFLLAGGSTDTQYF
TRBV2 CASNNLGGSYNEQFF
TRBV4-2 CASSQALAETGELFF
TRBV5-6 CASSFGTGNTGELFF
TRBV2 CASSEDRLNQPQHF
TRBV13 CASSFDTGQNTEAFF
TRBV11-3 CASSFGLAVGDEQFF
TRBV28 CASSLYRVNGEQYF